What follows describes a single TCR beta chain. What it recognizes is unknown. The data were obtained in a study of cytomegalovirus exposure and HLA in healthy donors. Findings and limits, study-wide: A classifier reportedly called cytomegalovirus status with high sensitivity and specificity. Specificity for CMV antigens was confirmed in vitro for a few of the CMV-associated chains.

CDR1 and CDR2 from the germline V gene are PRHDT and FYEKMQ (reference sequence). There are 14 residues in the CDR3. Trimming cost V 6 bases and J 6 bases; bases outside gene matches: 4. The donors were part of the validation cohort, which consisted of over a hundred subjects and was separate from the first cohort of 670 or so subjects. Clones were sequenced by immunoSEQ multiplex PCR, and TCRdb holds only the in-frame ones, with some missing. Here the sample spans about 64,000 clones, about 89% being singletons. The chain uses TRBV13 and TRBJ2-1; TRBD2 agrees at 11 bases. Sequenced input: PBMCs. This clonotype originated in a woman younger than 35 in good health and CMV-seronegative. The CDR3 DNA is TGTGCCAGCAGTTTCGGACTAGCGGGCAATGAGCAGTTCTTC. Amino acid sequence: CASSFGLAGNEQFF.